The 30 T cell receptor beta chains below come from one sample, sequenced in a study of blood T cell repertoires in COVID-19. Sequencing used immunoSEQ multiplex PCR; TCRdb keeps in-frame clones, though not all of them. The sample holds about 440,000 clones, 80% to 90% seen once. Material for sequencing was peripheral blood. The receptors were gathered from a woman in her twenties or thirties with acute or convalescent COVID-19.

This chain links TRBV12-5 with TRBJ1-1; D perhaps matches TRBD1 (5 bases). V lost 8 bases, J lost 2 bases, and 12 bases lay in between. This CDR3 has 13 amino acids. Germline V gene sequence: CDR1 LGHNT, CDR2 FRNRAP. DNA for the CDR3: TGTGCTAGTAGGCAAGGGGTAAACACTGAAGCTTTCTTT. Its translation: CASRQGVNTEAFF.

The chain recombines TRBV10-3 with TRBJ1-2; perhaps TRBD1 as D (6 bases). Trimming pared 1 base from V and 2 bases from J, leaving 14 bases between. The CDR3 sequence is 16 residues long. Germline loops: CDR1 ENHRY, CDR2 SYGVKD. Here the CDR3 reads CAISEYPGAWNYGYTF. CDR3 sequence (DNA): TGTGCCATCAGTGAGTACCCAGGGGCTTGGAACTATGGCTACACCTTC.

The V gene is TRBV9, the J gene TRBJ1-2; D might be TRBD1 (5 bases). The germline V gene encodes CDR1 SGDLS and CDR2 YYNGEE. Trimming removed 3 bases at V and 4 bases at J, with 10 bases between. The CDR3 has 13 amino acids. Here the CDR3 reads CASSAQASYGYTF. The DNA for the CDR3 is TGTGCCAGCAGCGCACAGGCGAGCTATGGCTACACCTTC.

The rearrangement links TRBV10-3 to TRBJ2-7; 9 nucleotides line up with TRBD1. This CDR3 is 17 amino acids long. The junction had 10 bases not matched to a gene; V was cut back by 4 bases and J by 0 bases. CDR1 and CDR2 (germline): ENHRY, SYGVKD. The CDR3 is CAISVLQGAGTSYEQYF. The CDR3 DNA reads as TGTGCCATCAGTGTATTACAGGGGGCGGGGACCTCCTACGAGCAGTACTTC.

This clone was seen once. The chain couples TRBV7-2 to TRBJ1-1; D may be TRBD1 (5 bases). Between the trimmed V and J ends, which lost 1 base and 4 bases, there was a span of 16 bases. Germline-derived CDR1 and CDR2 are SGHTA and FQGNSA. The CDR3 runs 16 residues. DNA of the CDR3: TGTGCCAGCAGCTTAGGCATCACGGTTAGGGGCACTGAAGCTTTCTTT. Translating gives CASSLGITVRGTEAFF.

J is TRBJ2-2 and V is TRBV15, with 9 positions matching TRBD1. J gave up 3 bases and V 1 base, and 0 bases lay outside the gene matches. CDR1 and CDR2 from the germline V gene are LNHNV and YYDKDF (reference sequence). The CDR3 covers 15 residues. The CDR3 sequence: CATSRGTGDTGELFF. The CDR3 nucleotides read TGTGCCACCAGCAGAGGGACAGGGGACACCGGGGAGCTGTTTTTT.

The chain carries TRBV5-1 and TRBJ2-1; 9 bases map to TRBD1. The CDR3 totals 16 residues. V dropped 4 bases and J dropped 4; count of bases not matched to a gene: 9. CDR1 SGHRS and CDR2 YFSETQ come from the germline V gene. CDR3 loop: CASSLGTGSRYNEQFF. CDR3 DNA: TGCGCCAGCAGCCTAGGGACAGGGAGTCGGTACAATGAGCAGTTCTTC.

This rearrangement joins TRBV7-2 to TRBJ2-3; TRBD2 aligns across 7 bases. V shed 6 bases, J shed 2 bases, and the junction held 8 bases outside the gene matches. Germline V lookup: CDR1 SGHTA, CDR2 FQGNSA. The CDR3 has 15 amino acids. CDR3 in amino acids: CASSPKRGNTDTQYF. The CDR3 DNA follows: TGTGCCAGCAGTCCTAAGCGGGGTAACACAGATACGCAGTATTTT.

This clone was seen just once. The V gene is TRBV5-1, the J gene TRBJ1-5, with D perhaps matching TRBD1 (6 bases). The germline CDR1 and CDR2 sequences are SGHRS and YFSETQ. V was trimmed by 3 bases and J by 6 bases, leaving 10 bases between them. The CDR3 is made up of 13 amino acids. The CDR3 is CASSWDMGQPQHF. As DNA, the CDR3 is TGCGCCAGCAGCTGGGACATGGGTCAGCCCCAGCATTTT.

The V and J genes are TRBV9 and TRBJ2-7; 13 nucleotides align to TRBD2. CDR3 size: 15 residues. CDR1 SGDLS and CDR2 YYNGEE come from the germline V gene. The V and J ends lost 4 bases and 2 bases, in that order; junction bases with no gene match: 3. CDR3 sequence (DNA): TGTGCCAGCAGCCCTACTAGCGGGGGGGCCTACGAGCAGTACTTC. Encoded protein: CASSPTSGGAYEQYF.

This chain links TRBV5-5 with TRBJ2-7, with TRBD2 matching over 11 bases. The CDR3 spans 15 residues. Germline V gives CDR1 SGHKS, CDR2 YYEKEE (reference sequence). Trimming removed 4 bases from V and 0 bases from J; junction bases left unmatched: 3. This CDR3 is CASSLAGGPSYEQYF. CDR3 DNA sequence: TGTGCCAGCAGCCTAGCGGGGGGCCCCTCCTACGAGCAGTACTTC.

This chain uses TRBV15 with TRBJ2-3; the D gene is possibly TRBD2 (6 bases). The V and J ends lost 3 bases and 4 bases respectively, with 11 bases between them. Germline CDR1 and CDR2: LNHNV and YYDKDF (reference sequence). The CDR3 is made up of 14 amino acids. The CDR3 loop reads CATSRGGSADTQYF. The CDR3, as DNA: TGTGCCACCAGCAGGGGGGGATCGGCAGATACGCAGTATTTT.

The chain joins TRBV30 to TRBJ1-3; D is unresolved. This CDR3 has 13 residues. V lost 2 bases, J lost 4 bases, and 9 bases lay in between. The germline V gene encodes CDR1 GTSNPN and CDR2 SVGIG (reference sequence). The CDR3 reads CAWSRRLGNTIYF. The CDR3 DNA follows: TGTGCCTGGAGTAGGCGGCTCGGAAACACCATATATTTT. The variable domain in full, completed from reference TRBV30 and TRBJ1-3, reads SQTIHQWPATLVQPVGSPLSLECTVEGTSNPNLYWYRQAAGRGLQLLFYSVGIGQISSEVPQNLSASRPQDRQFILSSKKLLLSDSGFYLCAWSRRLGNTIYFGEGSWLTVV.

The CDR3 protein is CASSLGQGAEAFF. CDR3 nucleotide sequence: TGTGCCAGCAGCTTGGGTCAGGGGGCTGAAGCTTTCTTT. The chain has TRBV5-6 and TRBJ1-1; 7 bases map to TRBD1. In germline, CDR1 is SGHDT, CDR2 YYEEEE. This CDR3 region has 13 residues. After removal of 0 bases from V and 6 bases from J, the junction contained 2 bases not matched to a gene. Full variable domain (rest looked up from reference TRBV5-6 and TRBJ1-1): DAGVTQSPTHLIKTRGQQVTLRCSPKSGHDTVSWYQQALGQGPQFIFQYYEEEERQRGNFPDRFSGHQFPNYSSELNVNALLLGDSALYLCASSLGQGAEAFFGQGTRLTVV.

This rearrangement joins TRBV5-1 to TRBJ2-7, with 7 bases matching TRBD1. The CDR3 loop spans 16 amino acids. Germline CDR1 is SGHRS and CDR2 is YFSETQ. Trimming removed 1 base from V and 5 bases from J; junction bases left unmatched: 12. CDR3 sequence (DNA): TGCGCCAGCAGCTTGATCCGGGACAGACTTATAGACGAGCAGTACTTC. It encodes CASSLIRDRLIDEQYF.

V gene TRBV5-4 combines with J gene TRBJ2-1, with TRBD2 matching 10 bases. The ends lost 1 base at V and 4 bases at J; junction bases unmatched: 2. There are 15 residues in the CDR3. Per the germline V gene, CDR1 is SGHNT and CDR2 is YYREEE (reference sequence). CDR3 amino acids: CASSLIAGGYNEQFF. The CDR3 DNA sequence: TGTGCCAGCAGCTTGATAGCGGGGGGTTACAATGAGCAGTTCTTC.

Points on this clone: Other DNA sequences of this sample code for an identical CDR3. The rearrangement uses TRBV28 and TRBJ1-5; 11 bases are a match to TRBD1. The trim removed 5 bases at V and 6 bases at J, leaving 6 bases unmatched. The CDR3 length is 15 residues. CDR1 is MDHEN and CDR2 is SYDVKM in the germline V gene. DNA of the CDR3: TGTGCCAGCAGTCCGAGGGACAGGGGGGTTCAGCCCCAGCATTTT. Translation: CASSPRDRGVQPQHF.

CDR3 in amino acids: CASSPTSGYEQYF. CDR3 coding DNA: TGTGCCAGCAGCCCCACTTCCGGGTACGAGCAGTACTTC. This sequence joins TRBV6-5 and TRBJ2-7; no clear D. From germline, CDR1 is MNHEY and CDR2 SVGAGI. The CDR3 runs 13 residues. Trimming removed 6 bases at V and 4 bases at J, with 13 bases between.

The V and J genes are TRBV7-3 and TRBJ2-7; TRBD2 is a possible D gene (7 bases). V dropped 5 bases and J dropped 4 bases, with 12 bases sitting between them. The CDR3 runs 13 residues. Germline CDR1 and CDR2: SGHTA and FQGTGA. The CDR3 region is CASSPGGGYEQYF. The CDR3 DNA reads TGTGCCAGCAGCCCGGGGGGCGGGTACGAGCAGTACTTC.

The V gene is TRBV9, the J gene TRBJ2-7, with 12 bases identical to TRBD2. The V segment lost 0 bases and the J segment 3 bases; nucleotides outside the gene matches: 7. Germline V gene sequence: CDR1 SGDLS, CDR2 YYNGEE. The CDR3 is made up of 17 amino acids. The CDR3 DNA reads TGTGCCAGCAGCGTAGGCCCTAGCGGGGGGGCAATCTACGAGCAGTACTTC. Translated: CASSVGPSGGAIYEQYF.

The chain combines TRBV28 with TRBJ1-1; no firm D call. The V and J ends lost 3 bases and 1 base respectively, with 9 bases between them. This CDR3 has 14 residues. The V gene's germline CDR1 is MDHEN and CDR2 SYDVKM. CDR3 sequence: CASSFRQANTEAFF. DNA for the CDR3: TGTGCCAGCAGTTTTCGGCAGGCGAACACTGAAGCTTTCTTT.

J is TRBJ1-1 and V is TRBV4-1; no clear D gene. The V gene's germline CDR1 is MGHRA and CDR2 YSYEKL. V gave up 9 bases and J gave up 1 base, with 12 bases separating them. The CDR3 extends over 13 amino acids. CDR3 sequence: CASIPPGNTEAFF. The DNA of the CDR3 is TGCGCCAGTATCCCCCCCGGGAACACTGAAGCTTTCTTT.

The gene calls are TRBV15 and TRBJ1-1; D might be TRBD1 (5 bases). CDR1 LNHNV and CDR2 YYDKDF come from the germline V gene (reference sequence). V lost 5 bases and J lost 4, with 14 bases in between. The CDR3 has 14 residues. CDR3 sequence (DNA): TGTGCCACCAGCGGGGGTCGGAGGGGCACTGAAGCTTTCTTT. This codes for CATSGGRRGTEAFF.

The rearrangement joins TRBV5-6 to TRBJ2-5, with TRBD1 matching 8 bases. V shed 4 bases, J shed 14 bases, and the junction held 10 bases outside the gene matches. The germline V gene encodes CDR1 SGHDT and CDR2 YYEEEE. CDR3 length: 12 residues. Here the CDR3 reads CASSRPRTGRYF. The CDR3 nucleotides are TGTGCCAGCAGCCGGCCCCGGACAGGGCGTTACTTC.

The CDR3 is CASSSRGAGAQYF. CDR3 nucleotides: TGTGCCAGTAGTTCCAGAGGGGCAGGGGCCCAGTACTTC. The chain recombines TRBV19 with TRBJ2-5; D is perhaps TRBD1 (6 bases). The germline gives CDR1 LNHDA, CDR2 SQIVND (reference sequence). This CDR3 contains 13 residues. Trimming pared 5 bases from V and 9 bases from J, leaving 16 bases between.

The chain links TRBV18 to TRBJ2-3, with 9 bases fitting TRBD1. The germline V gene has CDR1 KGHSH and CDR2 LQKENI. Trimming removed 3 bases from V and 4 bases from J; junction bases left unmatched: 8. The CDR3 is 16 residues long. In nucleotides, the CDR3 is TGTGCCAGCTCACCCGGGGACAGGGTCGCCCCAGATACGCAGTATTTT. Amino acid sequence: CASSPGDRVAPDTQYF.

The chain couples TRBV3-1 (or the pseudogene TRBV3-2) to TRBJ1-4, with 9 positions matching TRBD1. The CDR3 is 15 residues long. CDR1 is LGHDT, CDR2 YNNKEL, per germline (reference sequence). The J segment lost 8 bases and the V segment lost 4 bases, leaving 8 bases of the junction unmatched. The CDR3: CASSPPGTGREKLFF. CDR3 nucleotide sequence: TGTGCCAGCAGCCCGCCCGGGACAGGGAGGGAAAAACTGTTTTTT.

V gene TRBV5-1 combines with J gene TRBJ2-5; 11 nucleotides line up with TRBD2. Germline assignment: CDR1 SGHRS and CDR2 YFSETQ. The trim removed 7 bases at V and 3 bases at J, leaving 11 bases unmatched. The CDR3 has 16 residues. In DNA, the CDR3 is TGCGCCAGCCAACCTTTAGCGGGGGGGTCGAAAGAGACCCAGTACTTC. Encoded protein: CASQPLAGGSKETQYF.

This clone has a single count. The J gene is TRBJ2-1, the V gene TRBV27; D may be TRBD2 (6 bases). V shed 8 bases and J shed 1 base, with 24 bases lying between them. CDR1 MNHEY and CDR2 SMNVEV come from the germline V gene (reference sequence). The CDR3 totals 18 residues. Here the CDR3 reads CASGVDPGTPISYNEQFF. In nucleotides, the CDR3 is TGTGCCAGCGGGGTCGATCCCGGGACTCCTATTTCCTACAATGAGCAGTTCTTC.

The chain couples TRBV11-2 to TRBJ2-1; a possible D gene is TRBD2 (6 bases). Per the germline V gene, CDR1 is SGHAT and CDR2 is FQNNGV. The CDR3 loop spans 16 amino acids. V was trimmed by 6 bases and J by 7 bases, leaving 22 bases between them. CDR3 amino acids: CASRSSAGRRSNEQFF. CDR3 nucleotide sequence: TGTGCCAGCAGGTCGAGTGCCGGGAGACGCTCGAATGAGCAGTTCTTC.